The rows below give T cell receptor beta chains drawn from one sample of a study of radiotherapy plus CTLA-4 blockade in lung cancer. Sequencing was performed with immunoSEQ multiplex PCR; in TCRdb, only in-frame clones are kept and a portion is missing. The sample has roughly 90,000 clones, 78% seen once; the top ten hold 4%. The sequencing used peripheral blood, collected from a patient treated with radiotherapy plus ipilimumab. The receptors shown here come from a human donor with non-small cell lung cancer who had a partial response to radiotherapy plus ipilimumab. Some clones in this sample may be carry-over from other donors' samples. Each CDR3 is given with its conserved first and last residue. D genes are given only for firm matches. Expanded clones are given a class, and other clones once, few, many or no size at all.

D	V	size	J	DNA	CDR3
TRBD1	TRBV5-4	NA	TRBJ1-2	TGTGCCAGCAGCTTGGAAAGACAGGGGGCTGGCTACACCTTC	CASSLERQGAGYTF
TRBD1	TRBV7-3	NA	TRBJ1-2	TGTGCCAGCAGCTTCCGACAGGGGGCGAAATTGTATGGCTACACCTTC	CASSFRQGAKLYGYTF
TRBD1	TRBV6-6	few	TRBJ1-2	TGTGCCAGCAGAAGAGTACAGGGGGCGGAGGGCTACACCTTC	CASRRVQGAEGYTF
TRBD1	TRBV28	NA	TRBJ2-7	TGTGCCAGCAGTTTGTCTTTAATGGGACAGGGTCGCTCAATGGACTTC	CASSLSLMGQGRSMDF
NA	TRBV28	NA	TRBJ2-7	TGTGCCAGCAGTTTCACCTACGAGCAGTACTTC	CASSFTYEQYF
NA	TRBV6-5	few	TRBJ1-1	TGTGCCAGCAGTTACTCGACAGCTATGAACACTGAAGCTTTCTTT	CASSYSTAMNTEAFF
TRBD2	TRBV5-1	NA	TRBJ2-1	TGCGCCAGCGGGACTAGCGGTACCTACAATGAGCAGTTCTTC	CASGTSGTYNEQFF
NA	TRBV2	NA	TRBJ2-1	TGTGCCAGCGGGATCCTAACGGAGGGTGAGCAGTTCTTC	CASGILTEGEQFF
TRBD2	TRBV6-6	NA	TRBJ2-7	TGTGCCAGCAGTTCCATAGCGGGAGCCCTAAGAGAGCAGTACTTC	CASSSIAGALREQYF
TRBD1	TRBV7-2	NA	TRBJ1-2	TGTGCCAGCAGCGGCTGGACAGGGGAGGGATATGGCTACACCTTC	CASSGWTGEGYGYTF
NA	TRBV28	once	TRBJ1-2	TGTGCCAGCAGGGGGGGGGCGGAAACCTATGGCTACACCTTC	CASRGGAETYGYTF
NA	TRBV2	NA	TRBJ1-1	TGTGCCAGCAGTGTCTCAGGGTATAACACTGAAGCTTTCTTT	CASSVSGYNTEAFF
TRBD1	TRBV7-9	NA	TRBJ2-2	TGTGCCAGCAGCTTAGCGCCTTGGGACAGGGGAACCGGGGAGCTGTTTTTT	CASSLAPWDRGTGELFF
NA	TRBV18	NA	TRBJ2-1	TGTGCCAGCTCACCACAAAAGGGGTACAATGAGCAGTTCTTC	CASSPQKGYNEQFF
TRBD2	TRBV4-1	few	TRBJ2-7	TGCGCCAGCAGCCAATTAGCGGGCCACGAGCAGTACTTC	CASSQLAGHEQYF
NA	TRBV11-3	NA	TRBJ1-1	TGTGCCAGCAGCTTAGATTCGACAGCTGAAGCTTTCTTT	CASSLDSTAEAFF
TRBD1	TRBV19	NA	TRBJ1-6	TGTGCCAGTACCGCGACAGGGGGTTTTAATTCACCCCTCCACTTT	CASTATGGFNSPLHF
TRBD2	TRBV30	NA	TRBJ2-5	TGTGCCTGGCGGGTCACTAGCGGGAGAAAAGAGACCCAGTACTTC	CAWRVTSGRKETQYF
NA	TRBV19	NA	TRBJ2-7	TGTGCCAGTAGTATGGGGGCGGGAGAGGACGAGCAGTACTTC	CASSMGAGEDEQYF
TRBD2	TRBV9	NA	TRBJ2-3	TGTGCCAGCAGCCCCCGGGGGGGCTCCGGGACTAGCGGGAGGGATGCGCAGTATTTT	CASSPRGGSGTSGRDAQYF
TRBD2	TRBV27	NA	TRBJ2-3	TGTGCCAGCAGTTCCCTAGCGGGGGGGCTCTCAGATACGCAGTATTTT	CASSSLAGGLSDTQYF
TRBD1	TRBV5-4	NA	TRBJ2-3	TGTGCCAGCAGCACCCCGACAGGGGGCGCAGCTCCCGATACGCAGTATTTT	CASSTPTGGAAPDTQYF
NA	TRBV7-7	NA	TRBJ2-5	TGTGCCAGCAGCCCCCAGCCGGGAGTCGAGACCCAGTACTTC	CASSPQPGVETQYF
NA	TRBV15	NA	TRBJ2-7	TGTGCCACCAGCCCGGGACACTCAGAGCAGTACTTC	CATSPGHSEQYF
NA	TRBV27	NA	TRBJ1-2	TGTGCCAGCAGTCCCAGATTAGGACAGTCGCACTATGGCTACACCTTC	CASSPRLGQSHYGYTF
TRBD2	TRBV2	NA	TRBJ2-2	TGTGCCAGCAAACCTGGGGCTAGCGGGAGTGGCGGGGAGCTGTTTTTT	CASKPGASGSGGELFF
NA	TRBV5-1	NA	TRBJ1-3	TGCGCCAGCAGCTTGGCTGGGGCCGAGGGAAACACCATATATTTT	CASSLAGAEGNTIYF
NA	TRBV15	NA	TRBJ1-5	TGTGCCACCAGCAGAGAGTTGACAGAAAATCAGCCCCAGCATTTT	CATSRELTENQPQHF
NA	TRBV29-1	NA	TRBJ1-2	TGCAGCGTTGCGGGGTTATATGGCTACACCTTC	CSVAGLYGYTF
TRBD2	TRBV28	NA	TRBJ2-7	TGTGCCAGCAGTTCCGTTGAGAGGACTAGCGGGTTCCCGCCGGGGTCCTACGAGCAGTACTTC	CASSSVERTSGFPPGSYEQYF
TRBD1	TRBV2	NA	TRBJ1-6	TGTGCCAGCAGGAAAGACAGGGGGCCTGATTCACCCCTCCACTTT	CASRKDRGPDSPLHF
NA	TRBV29-1	NA	TRBJ2-4	TGCAGCGTTGAAGACCTGGGAGCAGGAGTTACTCTTCAGTACTTC	CSVEDLGAGVTLQYF
TRBD1	TRBV2	NA	TRBJ2-3	TGTGCCAGCGAGGGACAGGGGATAACAGATACGCAGTATTTT	CASEGQGITDTQYF
NA	TRBV7-2	NA	TRBJ2-7	TGTGCCAGCAGCCAGGGCAGGTCGCGCGAGCAGTACTTC	CASSQGRSREQYF
TRBD1	TRBV6-6	NA	TRBJ1-5	TGTGCCAGCCGGGGGCCAGGGGGAGGCAATCAGCCCCAGCATTTT	CASRGPGGGNQPQHF
NA	TRBV10-1	NA	TRBJ1-1	TGCGCCAGCAGTGAACAGACCTCGGGGACTGAAGCTTTCTTT	CASSEQTSGTEAFF
NA	TRBV18	NA	TRBJ2-7	TGTGCCAGCTCACCCGGGACATCCTACGAGCAGTACTTC	CASSPGTSYEQYF
NA	TRBV5-4	NA	TRBJ1-4	TGTGCCAGCAGCTCGTCGGGACAAGTCGCAACTAATGAAAAACTGTTTTTT	CASSSSGQVATNEKLFF
NA	TRBV11-2	NA	TRBJ2-5	TGTGCCAGCAGTTACGGCGGGATGGGAGAGACCCAGTACTTC	CASSYGGMGETQYF
TRBD1	TRBV7-9	once	TRBJ2-1	TGTGCCAGCAGCTTGAGTTTCATGGGCTCGACAGGGGCTTATGAGCAGTTCTTC	CASSLSFMGSTGAYEQFF
NA	TRBV5-1	once	TRBJ2-7	TGCGCCAGCGGGGCCCCGGGACTCCAGGGTCACGAGCAGTACTTC	CASGAPGLQGHEQYF
NA	TRBV6-5	NA	TRBJ2-3	TGTGCCAGCAGTTACTCGGCAAGCACAGATACGCAGTATTTT	CASSYSASTDTQYF
NA	TRBV10-3	few	TRBJ1-1	TGTGCCATCAGTGAGTCGGAGCTGAACACTGAAGCTTTCTTT	CAISESELNTEAFF
NA	TRBV5-5	NA	TRBJ2-7	TGTGCCAGCAGCTTCATAACAGGGTCGGTGTACGAGCAGTACTTC	CASSFITGSVYEQYF
NA	TRBV11-3	NA	TRBJ1-5	TGTGCCAGCAGCTTAGCACAGTCTCTCAATCAGCCCCAGCATTTT	CASSLAQSLNQPQHF
TRBD1	TRBV28	NA	TRBJ1-5	TGTGCCAGCAGTCCCCACAGGGGCTCGGATTTACCCCAGCATTTT	CASSPHRGSDLPQHF
TRBD1	TRBV19	NA	TRBJ1-5	TGTGCCAGTAATCTAAGCAGGGGGGTTCAGCCCCAGCATTTT	CASNLSRGVQPQHF
NA	TRBV9	NA	TRBJ2-1	TGTGCCAGCAGCGGGGCGGGGAGCTCCTACAATGAGCAGTTCTTC	CASSGAGSSYNEQFF
TRBD2	TRBV7-2	NA	TRBJ2-3	TGTGCCAGCAGCCAGGGACTAGCGGGGCGGCGAATGTATTTT	CASSQGLAGRRMYF
NA	TRBV21-1	NA	TRBJ2-1	TGTGCCAGCAGCAAAGATGCGGAGAGGGAACCCAATGAGCAGTTCTTC	CASSKDAEREPNEQFF
TRBD1	TRBV19	NA	TRBJ2-5	TGTGCCAGTAGTATAGCGACAGGGGTGGAGACCCAGTACTTC	CASSIATGVETQYF